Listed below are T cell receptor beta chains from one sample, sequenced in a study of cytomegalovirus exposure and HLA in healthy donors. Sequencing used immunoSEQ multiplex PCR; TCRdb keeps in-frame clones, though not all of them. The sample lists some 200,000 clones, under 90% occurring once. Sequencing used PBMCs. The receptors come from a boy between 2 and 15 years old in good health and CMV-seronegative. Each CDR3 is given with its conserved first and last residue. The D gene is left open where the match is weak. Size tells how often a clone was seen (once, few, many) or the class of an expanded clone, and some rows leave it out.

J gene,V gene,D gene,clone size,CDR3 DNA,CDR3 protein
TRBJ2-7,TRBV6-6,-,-,TGTGCCAGCTCAGGACAAGGATGGTACGAGCAGTACTTC,CASSGQGWYEQYF
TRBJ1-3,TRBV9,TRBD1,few,TGTGCCAGCAGGCCGGACAGGGCCAGGGGGGGAAACACCATATATTTT,CASRPDRARGGNTIYF
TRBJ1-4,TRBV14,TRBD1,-,TGTGCCAGCAGCCTGAACAGGGGGCTAGCAACTAATGAAAAACTGTTTTTT,CASSLNRGLATNEKLFF
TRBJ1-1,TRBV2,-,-,TGTGCCACCCCCCTGCGAGGCACTGAAGCTTTCTTT,CATPLRGTEAFF
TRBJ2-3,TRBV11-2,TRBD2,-,TGTGCCAGCAGCCGGTTAGCGGGAGGAGATACGCAGTATTTT,CASSRLAGGDTQYF
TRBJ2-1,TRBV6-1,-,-,TGTGCCAGCATCCGGGGGTTCGCCTCCTACAATGAGCAGTTCTTC,CASIRGFASYNEQFF
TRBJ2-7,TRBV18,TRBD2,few,TGTGCCAGCTCACTTCGCGGGGGTAGCGGGATATACGAGCAGTACTTC,CASSLRGGSGIYEQYF
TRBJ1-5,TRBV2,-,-,TGTGCCAGCAGGCAGGGCAATCAGCCCCAGCATTTT,CASRQGNQPQHF
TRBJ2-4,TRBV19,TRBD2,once,TGTGCCAGTAGTATAATGCGCCCGGCGGCTTTGGCGGGGGTTCAGTACTTC,CASSIMRPAALAGVQYF
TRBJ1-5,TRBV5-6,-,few,TGTGCCAGCAGCGAGTTGACAGGCAATCAGCCCCAGCATTTT,CASSELTGNQPQHF
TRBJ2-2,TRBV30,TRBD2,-,TGTGCCTGGAGTCCTACCCCCTATAGCGGGGGCACCGGGGAGCTGTTTTTT,CAWSPTPYSGGTGELFF
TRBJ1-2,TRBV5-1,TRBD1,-,TGCGCCAGCAGCCGGGGACAGTCGATTGACTATGGCTACACCTTC,CASSRGQSIDYGYTF
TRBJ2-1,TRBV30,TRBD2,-,TGTGCCTGTTCGCGGGGGACCTACAATGAGCAGTTCTTC,CACSRGTYNEQFF
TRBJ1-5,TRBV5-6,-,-,TGTGCCAGCAGCTTGGCGGGGGATCAGCCCCAGCATTTT,CASSLAGDQPQHF
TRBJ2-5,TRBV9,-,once,TGTGCCAGCAGCGGTTTGGGGGCGACGGGGACCCAGTACTTC,CASSGLGATGTQYF
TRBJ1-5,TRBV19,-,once,TGTGCCAGTAGTATCCAGGGGAGCGATCAGCCCCAGCATTTT,CASSIQGSDQPQHF
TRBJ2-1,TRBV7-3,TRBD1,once,TGTGCCAGCAGCTTAATGCCGGGACAGGGACCCAATGAGCAGTTCTTC,CASSLMPGQGPNEQFF
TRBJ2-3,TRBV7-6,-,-,TGTGCCAGCGGCTACACCGGCACAGATACGCAGTATTTT,CASGYTGTDTQYF
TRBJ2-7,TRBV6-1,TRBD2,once,TGTGCCAGCAGCCGACTAGCGGGGGTCTCCTACGAGCAGTACTTC,CASSRLAGVSYEQYF
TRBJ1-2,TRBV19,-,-,TGTGCCAGTAGTATAGGAGGGTTCGATGGCTACACCTTC,CASSIGGFDGYTF
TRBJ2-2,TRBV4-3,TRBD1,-,TGCGCCAGCAGCCAAGAAAAGGACAGGGTCTCTACCGGGGAGCTGTTTTTT,CASSQEKDRVSTGELFF